A single sample is the source of the 9 T cell receptor beta chains below, sequenced in a study of T cell repertoires in cytomegalovirus infection. TCRdb processed the reads anew with MiXCR; each CDR3 protein has one entry. The sample carries 200,000 to 300,000 distinct CDR3 sequences, approximately 13% recorded once. Sequencing was carried out using PBMCs. The receptors derive from a human donor in good health (CMV status not recorded). Some clones in this sample may be carry-over from other donors' samples.

The sample holds a few counts of this clonotype. The chain couples TRBV25-1 to TRBJ1-1; TRBD1 is a possible D gene (6 bases). Per germline, CDR1 MGHDK and CDR2 SYGVNS. V lost 5 bases and J 5 bases, leaving 12 bases between the germline ends. This CDR3 contains 13 residues. CDR3 sequence reads: CASSTGARTEAFF. As DNA, the CDR3 is TGTGCCAGCAGTACGGGGGCGCGGACTGAAGCTTTCTTT.

This chain links TRBV2 with TRBJ2-5; D gene ambiguous. CDR1 and CDR2 (germline): SNHLY, FYNNEI. V shed 10 bases and J shed 6 bases, with 18 bases lying between them. The CDR3 spans 13 residues. CDR3 residues: CATTVALRQTQYF. The CDR3 nucleotides are TGTGCCACCACTGTTGCCCTAAGGCAGACCCAGTACTTC.

This clonotype was counted at least ten times. The genes are TRBV7-2 and TRBJ1-1; tentatively, D is TRBD1 (6 bases). There are 18 residues in the CDR3. V lost 0 bases and J 2 bases, leaving 19 bases between the germline ends. CDR1 is SGHTA and CDR2 is FQGNSA in the germline V gene. In DNA form, the CDR3 reads TGTGCCAGCAGCTTAGCGTTCGGACAGCCGAGGGGAAACACTGAAGCTTTCTTT. Amino acids: CASSLAFGQPRGNTEAFF.

This clonotype was counted many times. V is TRBV7-2 and J is TRBJ1-2, with D possibly being TRBD1 (6 bases). Trimming took off 6 bases at V and 4 bases at J, with 21 bases between the two ends. CDR1 and CDR2 from the germline V gene are SGHTA and FQGNSA. The CDR3 runs 16 residues. The DNA for the CDR3 is TGTGCCAGCAGGAACTTCATGGGGGCGAGCCCCTATGGCTACACCTTC. It yields the protein CASRNFMGASPYGYTF.

For this clonotype: The junction departs from germline at one end; a sequencing error may be responsible. V gene TRBV20-1 combines with J gene TRBJ2-2; TRBD1 aligns across 9 bases. The germline CDR1 and CDR2 sequences are DFQATT and SNEGSKA (reference sequence). This CDR3 has 16 residues. CDR3 sequence: CNASPGQGPNTGELFF. CDR3 sequence (DNA): TGCAATGCTAGCCCGGGACAGGGCCCGAACACCGGGGAGCTGTTTTTT.

Only a few counts were recorded for this clonotype. J is TRBJ2-1 and V is TRBV28; 7 bases align to TRBD2. V dropped 2 bases and J dropped 8; count of bases not matched to a gene: 6. The CDR3 consists of 14 residues. Germline CDR1 reads MDHEN; CDR2 reads SYDVKM. As DNA, the CDR3 is TGTGCCAGCAGTTTAGCGGGAGAACCCCATGAGCAGTTCTTC. Its protein is CASSLAGEPHEQFF.

This clonotype was detected only a few times. The rearrangement links TRBV14 to TRBJ1-1; D unresolved. V was shortened by 0 bases and J by 0 bases, with 8 bases between the two germline ends. There are 15 residues in the CDR3. Germline V lookup: CDR1 SGHDN, CDR2 FVKESK. In DNA form, the CDR3 reads TGTGCCAGCAGCCAAGATGTTCGAATGAACACTGAAGCTTTCTTT. This encodes CASSQDVRMNTEAFF.

In this sample, this clonotype turned up a few times. This chain connects TRBV19 to TRBJ1-6; weak D call: TRBD1 (5 bases). CDR3 length equals 18 residues. V gave up 5 bases and J gave up 7 bases, with 24 bases separating them. Germline lookup yields CDR1 LNHDA and CDR2 SQIVND (reference sequence). CDR3 DNA: TGTGCCAGTAGTGGACCTCCTCAGGGCGCGCTGGGAAATTCACCCCTCCACTTT. It translates to CASSGPPQGALGNSPLHF.

The rearrangement links TRBV6-5 to TRBJ2-3, with D perhaps being TRBD1 or TRBD2 (5 bases each). This CDR3 comprises 16 residues. V lost 2 bases, J lost 5 bases, and 17 bases lay in between. In germline, CDR1 is MNHEY, CDR2 SVGAGI. CDR3 sequence: CASSYGSGLREDTQYF. For the CDR3, the DNA is TGTGCCAGCAGTTACGGGAGCGGCCTCAGGGAAGATACGCAGTATTTT.